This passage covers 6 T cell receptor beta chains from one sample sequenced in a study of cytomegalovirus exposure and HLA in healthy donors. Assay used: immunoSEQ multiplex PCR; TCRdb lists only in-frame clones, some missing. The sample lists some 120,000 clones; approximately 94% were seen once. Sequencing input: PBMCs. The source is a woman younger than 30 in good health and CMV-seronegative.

CDR3 DNA: TGTGCCTGGAGTGGAGGGGCAGGGGGGACTCAGCCCCAGCATTTT. Its protein is CAWSGGAGGTQPQHF. The V gene is TRBV30, the J gene TRBJ1-5; 7 bases line up with TRBD1. V was pared by 1 base and J by 6 bases, with 9 bases of the junction left unmatched. CDR3 length equals 15 residues. The germline CDR1 and CDR2 sequences are GTSNPN and SVGIG (reference sequence).

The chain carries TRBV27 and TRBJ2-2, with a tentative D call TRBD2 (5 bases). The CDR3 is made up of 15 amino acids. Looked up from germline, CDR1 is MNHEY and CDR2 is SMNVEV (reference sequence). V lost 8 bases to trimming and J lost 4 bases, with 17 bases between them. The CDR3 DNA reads TGTGCCAGCGGAAAGGGAGCTTCCATCACCGGGGAGCTGTTTTTT. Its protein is CASGKGASITGELFF.

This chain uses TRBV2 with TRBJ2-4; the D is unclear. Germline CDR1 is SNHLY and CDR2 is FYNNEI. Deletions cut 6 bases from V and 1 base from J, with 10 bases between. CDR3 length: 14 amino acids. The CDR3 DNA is TGTGCCAGCAGGTCCCCCGGGGCCAAAAACATTCAGTACTTC. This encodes CASRSPGAKNIQYF.

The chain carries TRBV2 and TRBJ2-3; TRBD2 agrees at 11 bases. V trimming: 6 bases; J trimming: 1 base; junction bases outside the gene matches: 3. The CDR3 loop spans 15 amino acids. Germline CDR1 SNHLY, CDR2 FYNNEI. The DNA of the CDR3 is TGTGCCAGCAGCCTAGCGGGGGGCCGCACAGATACGCAGTATTTT. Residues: CASSLAGGRTDTQYF.

CDR3 sequence (DNA): TGTGCCAGCAGTTACCCGGGGACAGGCCGGGATGGCTACACCTTC. Translated: CASSYPGTGRDGYTF. The chain recombines TRBV6-5 with TRBJ1-2; 8 bases fit TRBD1. The CDR3 length is 15 residues. J gave up 6 bases and V 2 bases, and 8 bases lay outside the gene matches. From germline, CDR1 is MNHEY and CDR2 SVGAGI.

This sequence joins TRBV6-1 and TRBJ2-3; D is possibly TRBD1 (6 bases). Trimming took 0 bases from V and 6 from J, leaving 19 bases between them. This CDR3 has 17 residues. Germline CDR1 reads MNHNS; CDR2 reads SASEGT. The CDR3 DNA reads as TGTGCCAGCAGTGAAGCTCCCAGGCCGTGGGACACGGATACGCAGTATTTT. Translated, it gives CASSEAPRPWDTDTQYF.